Each of the 18 T cell receptor beta chains below was sequenced from the same sample in a study of blood T cells in healthy people across ages. The second PCR ran about 7 to 12 cycles with a sample-barcoded 5' primer and J-beta primers. TCRdb reanalysed the 5' RACE reads using MiXCR and keeps one entry per CDR3 protein. This table has about 2 million distinct CDR3 sequences, 49% appearing once. Sequenced sample: blood. These receptors originate from a woman aged 40 to 50 in good health.

The table lists this clonotype with a count of one. The genes are TRBV7-6 and TRBJ2-5, with 7 bases that match TRBD1. Germline CDR1 SGHVS, CDR2 FNYEAQ. The junction had 8 bases not matched to a gene; V was cut back by 6 bases and J by 7 bases. CDR3 size: 13 residues. The CDR3 coding sequence is TGTGCCAGCAGAGAGGGGGCCGGCCGGACCCAGTACTTC. Translated: CASREGAGRTQYF.

This chain joins TRBV25-1 and TRBJ1-1; 7 positions agree with TRBD1. After removal of 10 bases from V and 4 bases from J, the junction contained 6 bases not matched to a gene. CDR3 size: 12 residues. In germline, CDR1 is MGHDK, CDR2 SYGVNS. In nucleotides, the CDR3 is TGTGCCACGCAGGGGGTGGGCACTGAAGCTTTCTTT. Translated: CATQGVGTEAFF.

The chain combines TRBV10-3 with TRBJ2-1; 9 nucleotides line up with TRBD1. The DNA end lines up better with TRBJ2-7; the J call may be wrong. CDR3 length: 15 residues. Per the germline V gene, CDR1 is ENHRY and CDR2 is SYGVKD. The CDR3 is CAISVGQGNQYEQYF. CDR3 in DNA: TGTGCCATCAGCGTGGGACAGGGAAATCAATACGAGCAGTACTTC.

This clonotype is a singleton in its sample. This sequence joins TRBV12-3 or TRBV12-4 and TRBJ2-3, with TRBD1 as a possible D gene (5 bases). Trimming shortened V by 3 bases and J by 8 bases, and 15 bases separated the two germline ends. The CDR3 is made up of 14 amino acids. CDR3 amino acids: CASSFRVLSGTQYF. The CDR3 coding sequence is TGTGCCAGCAGTTTCAGGGTGCTATCGGGTACGCAGTATTTT.

This clonotype was counted a few times. The chain links TRBV3-1 to TRBJ2-1, with D possibly called TRBD1 or TRBD2 (5 bases each). The V gene's germline CDR1 is LGHDT and CDR2 YNNKEL (reference sequence). V was shortened by 1 base and J by 8 bases, with 18 bases between the two germline ends. CDR3 length: 16 amino acids. CDR3 region: CASSQVSMGREHEQFF. For the CDR3, the DNA is TGTGCCAGCAGCCAAGTTAGTATGGGACGAGAGCATGAGCAGTTCTTC.

J is TRBJ2-6 and V is TRBV9; D is tentatively TRBD1 or TRBD2 (5 bases each). Trimming removed 6 bases from V and 4 bases from J, with 17 bases in between. In germline, CDR1 is SGDLS, CDR2 YYNGEE. The CDR3 has 16 residues. Written as DNA, the CDR3 is TGTGCCAGCACCGGGGCAGTGATCGCGGGGGCCAACGTCCTGACTTTC. It encodes CASTGAVIAGANVLTF. The full variable domain, with the rest looked up from reference TRBV9 and TRBJ2-6, is DSGVTQTPKHLITATGQRVTLRCSPRSGDLSVYWYQQSLDQGLQFLIQYYNGEERAKGNILERFSAQQFPDLHSELNLSSLELGDSALYFCASTGAVIAGANVLTFGAGSRLTVL.

The CDR3 spells CASSQVASGGNTGELFF. In DNA form, the CDR3 reads TGTGCCAGCAGCCAAGTCGCTAGCGGGGGGAACACCGGGGAGCTGTTTTTT. V is TRBV3-1 and J is TRBJ2-2; 10 bases line up with TRBD2. The CDR3 spans 17 residues. V shed 1 base, J shed 1 base, and the junction held 3 bases outside the gene matches. Per the germline V gene, CDR1 is LGHDT and CDR2 is YNNKEL (reference sequence).

This rearrangement joins TRBV20-1 to TRBJ1-2; possibly TRBD1 for D (6 bases). The CDR3 is 14 amino acids. Germline values: CDR1 DFQATT, CDR2 SNEGSKA (reference sequence). Trimming cost V 2 bases and J 2 bases, with 12 bases left between them. CDR3 protein: CSARSLDSNYGYTF. CDR3 coding DNA: TGCAGTGCTAGAAGTCTGGACAGCAACTATGGCTACACCTTC.

With regard to this clonotype: A much larger clone is a single base away; this may be a read error. CDR3 region: CASSEVAGGQETQFF. CDR3 sequence (DNA): TGTGCCAGCAGTGAGGTAGCGGGGGGCCAAGAGACCCAGTTCTTC. The rearrangement joins TRBV6-1 to TRBJ2-5; the match to TRBD2 covers 10 bases. The closer fit of TRBJ2-1 to the DNA end suggests the J call may be wrong. The CDR3 runs 15 residues. Germline loops: CDR1 MNHNS, CDR2 SASEGT.

This chain links TRBV7-8 with TRBJ2-7; the match to TRBD2 covers 10 bases. The CDR3 is 16 amino acids. The germline V gene encodes CDR1 SGHVS and CDR2 FQNEAQ. Losses at the gene ends were 4 bases for V and 5 bases for J; bases not matched to a gene: 11. The chain's CDR3 is CASSSQSGGAPHEQYF. CDR3 sequence (DNA): TGTGCCAGCAGCTCACAAAGCGGGGGGGCCCCCCACGAGCAGTACTTC.

The CDR3 region has the DNA TGTGCCAGCAGTGAAGCTAGGTCACACGAGCAGTACTTC. Protein sequence: CASSEARSHEQYF. The chain carries TRBV2 and TRBJ2-7; no clear D. The CDR3 has 13 residues. V lost 0 bases and J lost 5, with 8 bases in between. CDR1 SNHLY and CDR2 FYNNEI come from the germline V gene.

This sequence joins TRBV4-1 and TRBJ2-7; D is uncertain. Trimming pared 0 bases from V and 3 bases from J, leaving 9 bases between. The CDR3 extends over 14 amino acids. Germline CDR1 MGHRA, CDR2 YSYEKL. Here the CDR3 reads CASSQEAAYYEQYF. CDR3 nucleotide sequence: TGCGCCAGCAGCCAAGAGGCAGCCTACTACGAGCAGTACTTC.

The V and J genes are TRBV4-3 and TRBJ2-6, with D unresolved. Germline V lookup: CDR1 LGHNA, CDR2 YSLEER. V was trimmed by 3 bases and J by 0 bases, leaving 9 bases between them. The length of the CDR3 is 16 residues. CDR3 protein: CASSQGMGSGANVLTF. The CDR3 nucleotides read TGCGCCAGCAGCCAGGGTATGGGCTCTGGGGCCAACGTCCTGACTTTC.

The chain has TRBV20-1 and TRBJ1-1; weak D call: TRBD1 (5 bases). CDR3 length: 15 residues. V was trimmed by 3 bases and J by 0 bases, leaving 14 bases between them. Looked up from germline, CDR1 is DFQATT and CDR2 is SNEGSKA (reference sequence). DNA for the CDR3: TGCAGTGCTAGCAGCGCAGGGACGGTGAACACTGAAGCTTTCTTT. Its protein is CSASSAGTVNTEAFF.

The rearrangement joins TRBV20-1 to TRBJ2-5; maybe TRBD2 (6 bases). The V and J ends lost 3 bases and 3 bases respectively, with 14 bases between them. There are 14 residues in the CDR3. The V gene's germline CDR1 is DFQATT and CDR2 SNEGSKA (reference sequence). CDR3 protein: CSASPSRGKETQYF. The CDR3 DNA reads TGCAGTGCTAGCCCTTCTCGGGGGAAAGAGACCCAGTACTTC.

This clonotype has just a few counts. The CDR3, as DNA: TGTGCCAGCAGTGAAGGGGGACGTTCCTCCTACGAGCAGTACTTC. It specifies CASSEGGRSSYEQYF. V is TRBV2 and J is TRBJ2-7; either TRBD1 or TRBD2 may supply D (5 bases each). This CDR3 has 15 amino acids. The V gene lost 1 base and the J gene lost 0 bases, with 10 bases spanning the gap. Per germline, CDR1 SNHLY and CDR2 FYNNEI. Using reference TRBV2 and TRBJ2-7 for the parts outside the CDR3, the full variable domain is EPEVTQTPSHQVTQMGQEVILRCVPISNHLYFYWYRQILGQKVEFLVSFYNNEISEKSEIFDDQFSVERPDGSNFTLKIRSTKLEDSAMYFCASSEGGRSSYEQYFGPGTRLTVT.

This clonotype has only a few counts. The chain employs TRBV6-5 and TRBJ1-5; 7 bases are a match to TRBD1. CDR3 length: 13 amino acids. The germline gives CDR1 MNHEY, CDR2 SVGAGI. With V trimmed by 5 bases and J by 5 bases, 3 bases remained unmatched. The CDR3: CASSGRGHQPQHF. The CDR3 DNA reads as TGTGCCAGCAGTGGAAGGGGGCATCAGCCCCAGCATTTT.

This clonotype has just a few counts. The J gene is TRBJ2-4, the V gene TRBV20-1; 12 bases agree with TRBD1. The CDR3 loop spans 15 amino acids. Germline V lookup: CDR1 DFQATT, CDR2 SNEGSKA (reference sequence). V lost 1 base to trimming and J lost 6 bases; unmatched junction nucleotides: 4. CDR3 region: CSARVPGQGANIQYF. The CDR3, as DNA: TGCAGTGCTAGAGTCCCGGGACAGGGGGCAAACATTCAGTACTTC.